These 4 T cell receptor beta chains came from one sample sequenced in a study of blood T cell repertoires in COVID-19. The repertoire was sequenced with immunoSEQ multiplex PCR; TCRdb's copy has only in-frame clones and lacks some. Of under 150,000 clones in the sample, about 87% were seen once. The sequenced sample consisted of peripheral blood. The receptors originated from a human donor in a cohort sampled during active COVID-19.

CDR3 loop: CATSDFRQGGEQYF. The CDR3 DNA follows: TGTGCCACCAGTGATTTTCGGCAGGGGGGCGAGCAGTACTTC. The chain carries TRBV24-1 and TRBJ2-7, with a weak D call TRBD1 (7 bases). There are 14 residues in the CDR3. V was clipped by 1 base and J by 6 bases, with 12 bases between them. CDR1 is KGHDR, CDR2 SFDVKD, per germline.

This clone has just one count. The chain joins TRBV27 to TRBJ2-1, with D perhaps matching TRBD1 (6 bases). V was cut by 5 bases and J by 4 bases, with 12 bases left in between. Germline V gene sequence: CDR1 MNHEY, CDR2 SMNVEV (reference sequence). This CDR3 is 14 amino acids long. CDR3 amino acids: CASSTGTRYNEQFF. CDR3 sequence (DNA): TGTGCCAGCAGTACCGGGACACGTTACAATGAGCAGTTCTTC.

Concerning this clone: Relative to the germline gene, one junction end is altered; a read error may explain this. This specimen includes other DNA sequences encoding the same CDR3. The chain combines TRBV5-1 with TRBJ1-2; no reliable D call. Germline V lookup: CDR1 SGHRS, CDR2 YFSETQ. This CDR3 comprises 14 residues. CDR3 sequence: CASSVSQADYGYTF. CDR3 bases: TGTGCCAGCTCCGTCAGCCAGGCCGACTATGGCTACACCTTC.

The rearrangement uses TRBV7-9 and TRBJ1-2, with D possibly being TRBD1 (5 bases). V lost 2 bases, J lost 8 bases, and 15 bases lay in between. Per germline, CDR1 SEHNR and CDR2 FQNEAQ (reference sequence). The CDR3 contains 14 residues. The CDR3 sequence is CASSLHSAGPGYTF. DNA for the CDR3: TGTGCCAGCAGCTTACATTCAGCAGGGCCCGGCTACACCTTC. Full variable domain (remainder filled in from reference TRBV7-9 and TRBJ1-2): DTGVSQNPRHKITKRGQNVTFRCDPISEHNRLYWYRQTLGQGPEFLTYFQNEAQLEKSRLLSDRFSAERPKGSFSTLEIQRTEQGDSAMYLCASSLHSAGPGYTFGSGTRLTVV.